The clone carrying this T cell receptor (beta chain) showed up just once. Its target is unknown. This entry is derived from a study of cytomegalovirus exposure and HLA in healthy donors. About the study: Findings of an earlier analysis included more than 90 million unique TCR beta sequences from 170 million or so T cells.

Germline assignment: CDR1 GTSNPN and CDR2 SVGIG (reference sequence). The V end lost 3 bases, the J end lost 1 base, and 13 bases lay between the germline ends. The CDR3 consists of 15 residues. Whole-study findings and limits: In vitro checks showed that a few CMV-associated chains really do target CMV antigens. Presence/absence analyses treated sequencing depth as roughly uniform across donors. Reportedly, fewer N-insertions than the approximately 690-donor mean appeared in an Asian-associated ancestry cluster in a later analysis.

PCR employed 60 Vbeta and 13 Jbeta primers. Here immunoSEQ multiplex PCR was the method, and the copy in TCRdb shows in-frame clones only, minus some. The table shows some 200,000 clones, with roughly 80% occurring only once. This TCR was sampled from a female donor in good health and CMV-seronegative. Sequenced sample: PBMCs. This chain joins TRBV30 and TRBJ2-1, with a possible D match to TRBD2 (6 bases). This CDR3 is CAWRSGGTSYNEQFF. In DNA, the CDR3 is TGTGCCTGGAGATCCGGGGGAACTTCCTACAATGAGCAGTTCTTC.